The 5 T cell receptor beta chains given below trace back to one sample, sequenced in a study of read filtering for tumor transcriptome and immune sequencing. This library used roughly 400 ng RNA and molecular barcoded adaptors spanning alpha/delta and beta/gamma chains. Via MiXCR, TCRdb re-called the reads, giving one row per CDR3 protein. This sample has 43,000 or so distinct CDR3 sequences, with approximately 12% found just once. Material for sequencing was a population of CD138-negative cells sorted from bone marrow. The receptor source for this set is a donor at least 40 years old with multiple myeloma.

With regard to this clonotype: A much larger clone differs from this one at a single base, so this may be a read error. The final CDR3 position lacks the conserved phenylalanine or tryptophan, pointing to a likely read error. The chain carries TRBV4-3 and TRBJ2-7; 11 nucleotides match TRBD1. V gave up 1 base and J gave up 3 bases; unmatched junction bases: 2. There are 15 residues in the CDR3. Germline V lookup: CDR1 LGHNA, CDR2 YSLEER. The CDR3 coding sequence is TGCGCCAGCAGCCAAGCCGGGACAGGGGGCTACGAGCAGTACTCC. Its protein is CASSQAGTGGYEQYS.

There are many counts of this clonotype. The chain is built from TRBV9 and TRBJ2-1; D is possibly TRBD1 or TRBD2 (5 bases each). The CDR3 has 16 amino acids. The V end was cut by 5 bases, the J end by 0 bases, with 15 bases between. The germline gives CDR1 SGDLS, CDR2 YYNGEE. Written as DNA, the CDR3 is TGTGCCAGCAGTCGAGGGGAAAGGGGCTCCTACAATGAGCAGTTCTTC. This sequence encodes CASSRGERGSYNEQFF.

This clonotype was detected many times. The CDR3 here is CSVFRDTNYGYTF. The CDR3 DNA is TGCAGTGTTTTCCGGGACACGAACTATGGCTACACCTTC. V is TRBV20-1 and J is TRBJ1-2; tentatively, D is TRBD1 (6 bases). CDR1 is DFQATT, CDR2 SNEGSKA, per germline (reference sequence). Trimming removed 7 bases from V and 2 bases from J, with 14 bases in between. The CDR3 is 13 residues long.

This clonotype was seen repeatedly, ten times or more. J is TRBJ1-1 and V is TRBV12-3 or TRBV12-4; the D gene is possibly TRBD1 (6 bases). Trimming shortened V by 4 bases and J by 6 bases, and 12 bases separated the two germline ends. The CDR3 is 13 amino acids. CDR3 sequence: CASSWTESSEAFF. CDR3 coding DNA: TGTGCCAGCAGTTGGACAGAGAGCTCTGAAGCTTTCTTT.

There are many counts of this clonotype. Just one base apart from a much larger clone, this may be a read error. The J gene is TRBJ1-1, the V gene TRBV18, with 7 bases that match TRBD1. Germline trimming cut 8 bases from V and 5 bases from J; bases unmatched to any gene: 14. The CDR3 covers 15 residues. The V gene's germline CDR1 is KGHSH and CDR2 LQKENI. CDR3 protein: CASPPRQGFGTEAFF. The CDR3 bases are TGTGCCAGCCCCCCCCGACAGGGATTCGGAACTGAAGCTTTCTTT.